This T cell receptor (beta chain) derives from a study of brain T cells in children with intractable seizures. Time point noted: blood from clinic visit 5 months post-surgery; TSC patient then seizure free. Patients received at least one anti-epileptic drug before surgery. Concerning this clone: The antigen remains undetermined.

Libraries were prepared by immunoSEQ multiplex PCR; TCRdb keeps only in-frame clonotypes and omits some of them. The repertoire holds under 400,000 clones, with approximately 93% as singletons. The V segment lost 5 bases and the J segment 1 base; nucleotides outside the gene matches: 4. Germline-derived CDR1 and CDR2 are SEHNR and FQNEAQ (reference sequence). The CDR3 covers 15 residues. Study-level results: Only CDR3 sequence similarity suggested viral specificity, without known HCMV serostatus.

This clonotype originated in a boy younger than two with tuberous sclerosis and intractable seizures. The chain uses TRBV7-9 and TRBJ2-3; 9 bases agree with TRBD1. The sequencing used peripheral blood, collected less than 6 months after surgery. The CDR3 DNA reads as TGTGCCAGCAGCAACAGGGGGCGCGGCACAGATACGCAGTATTTT. Protein product: CASSNRGRGTDTQYF. The entire variable domain, with the rest obtained from reference TRBV7-9 and TRBJ2-3, is as follows: DTGVSQNPRHKITKRGQNVTFRCDPISEHNRLYWYRQTLGQGPEFLTYFQNEAQLEKSRLLSDRFSAERPKGSFSTLEIQRTEQGDSAMYLCASSNRGRGTDTQYFGPGTRLTVL.